Listed below are T cell receptor beta chains from one sample, sequenced in a study of cytomegalovirus exposure and HLA in healthy donors. Measured with immunoSEQ multiplex PCR; TCRdb has only the in-frame clones, and not every one. The data contain 100,000 to 150,000 clones, roughly a sixth of them singletons. The sequenced sample consisted of PBMCs. The receptors stem from a female donor in good health and CMV-seropositive. Each CDR3 is given with its conserved first and last residue. Each record gives: V gene, J gene, D gene, clone size, CDR3 protein, CDR3 DNA. The D gene is left open where the match is weak. The size of a clone is reported for some rows only, either as once, few or many, or as a class for expanded clones.

v_gene: TRBV9
j_gene: TRBJ2-7
d_gene: TRBD2
abundance: -
CDR3aa: CASSVSGGASYEQYF
CDR3nt: TGTGCCAGCAGCGTAAGCGGGGGGGCTTCCTACGAGCAGTACTTC

v_gene: TRBV2
j_gene: TRBJ2-7
d_gene: TRBD1
abundance: -
CDR3aa: CASRVNRGTYEQYF
CDR3nt: TGTGCCAGCAGGGTAAACAGGGGTACCTACGAGCAGTACTTC

v_gene: TRBV4-3
j_gene: TRBJ1-2
d_gene: -
abundance: -
CDR3aa: CASSQVLRTVYGYTF
CDR3nt: TGCGCCAGCAGCCAAGTTCTCAGGACAGTATATGGCTACACCTTC

v_gene: TRBV10-2
j_gene: TRBJ1-5
d_gene: -
abundance: few
CDR3aa: CASTQRRDNQPQHF
CDR3nt: TGCGCCAGCACCCAACGACGGGATAATCAGCCCCAGCATTTT

v_gene: TRBV7-9
j_gene: TRBJ2-5
d_gene: -
abundance: few
CDR3aa: CASSLGGDQETQYF
CDR3nt: TGTGCCAGCAGCTTAGGGGGGGATCAAGAGACCCAGTACTTC

v_gene: TRBV6-4
j_gene: TRBJ2-7
d_gene: TRBD1
abundance: few
CDR3aa: CASRPNTGTGCGF
CDR3nt: TGTGCCAGCAGGCCGAATACCGGGACAGGATGTGGCTTC

v_gene: TRBV29-1
j_gene: TRBJ1-5
d_gene: -
abundance: few
CDR3aa: CSVAQGDQPQHF
CDR3nt: TGCAGCGTTGCCCAAGGGGATCAGCCCCAGCATTTT

v_gene: TRBV9
j_gene: TRBJ2-1
d_gene: TRBD2
abundance: few
CDR3aa: CASSERGARNNEQFF
CDR3nt: TGTGCCAGCAGCGAGCGGGGGGCGCGGAACAATGAGCAGTTCTTC

v_gene: TRBV6-1
j_gene: TRBJ1-2
d_gene: TRBD1
abundance: -
CDR3aa: CASRGQGANYGYTF
CDR3nt: TGTGCCAGCAGGGGACAGGGGGCTAACTATGGCTACACCTTC

v_gene: TRBV28
j_gene: TRBJ1-2
d_gene: TRBD1
abundance: -
CDR3aa: CASSPLQGAPSGYTF
CDR3nt: TGTGCCAGCAGTCCACTACAGGGGGCGCCGAGTGGCTACACCTTC

v_gene: TRBV5-6
j_gene: TRBJ2-3
d_gene: TRBD1
abundance: few
CDR3aa: CASSSRRQGADTQYF
CDR3nt: TGTGCCAGCAGCAGTAGGAGACAGGGGGCAGATACGCAGTATTTT

v_gene: TRBV2
j_gene: TRBJ2-1
d_gene: -
abundance: few
CDR3aa: CASSVVGGNYNEQFF
CDR3nt: TGTGCCAGCAGTGTTGTGGGGGGTAACTACAATGAGCAGTTCTTC

v_gene: TRBV4-3
j_gene: TRBJ2-3
d_gene: -
abundance: -
CDR3aa: CASSQDFRQYTDTQYF
CDR3nt: TGCGCCAGCAGCCAAGATTTCAGACAGTACACAGATACGCAGTATTTT

v_gene: TRBV5-6
j_gene: TRBJ1-2
d_gene: -
abundance: few
CDR3aa: CASGFYGGTAPVSGYTF
CDR3nt: TGTGCCAGCGGATTTTACGGCGGGACGGCTCCTGTGAGTGGCTACACCTTC

v_gene: TRBV27
j_gene: TRBJ2-3
d_gene: -
abundance: -
CDR3aa: CASSRTGSTDTQYF
CDR3nt: TGTGCCAGCAGTCGAACAGGGAGCACAGATACGCAGTATTTT

v_gene: TRBV30
j_gene: TRBJ2-1
d_gene: -
abundance: -
CDR3aa: CAWSAAPGSYNEQFF
CDR3nt: TGTGCCTGGAGTGCAGCCCCCGGGTCCTACAATGAGCAGTTCTTC

v_gene: TRBV5-1
j_gene: TRBJ2-5
d_gene: TRBD2
abundance: -
CDR3aa: CASRLGLAGGPQETQYF
CDR3nt: TGCGCCAGCAGACTCGGACTAGCGGGGGGGCCTCAGGAGACCCAGTACTTC

v_gene: TRBV11-2
j_gene: TRBJ1-1
d_gene: -
abundance: -
CDR3aa: CASTKTGVMTEAFF
CDR3nt: TGTGCCAGCACCAAAACAGGTGTGATGACTGAAGCTTTCTTT

v_gene: TRBV5-1
j_gene: TRBJ2-3
d_gene: -
abundance: few
CDR3aa: CASSPSHTDTQYF
CDR3nt: TGCGCCAGCAGCCCTTCACACACAGATACGCAGTATTTT

v_gene: TRBV6-6
j_gene: TRBJ2-7
d_gene: TRBD2
abundance: few
CDR3aa: CASSLLAGYSNEQYF
CDR3nt: TGTGCCAGCAGTCTTCTAGCGGGATATAGCAACGAGCAGTACTTC

v_gene: TRBV9
j_gene: TRBJ2-2
d_gene: -
abundance: -
CDR3aa: CASSVLGGDGELFF
CDR3nt: TGTGCCAGCAGCGTACTAGGGGGGGACGGGGAGCTGTTTTTT

v_gene: TRBV6-5
j_gene: TRBJ2-3
d_gene: -
abundance: -
CDR3aa: CASSYGPTQYF
CDR3nt: TGTGCCAGCAGTTACGGGCCCACGCAGTATTTT

v_gene: TRBV28
j_gene: TRBJ2-5
d_gene: -
abundance: -
CDR3aa: CASSLTSLETQYF
CDR3nt: TGTGCCAGCAGTTTAACTAGTTTAGAGACCCAGTACTTC

v_gene: TRBV27
j_gene: TRBJ1-3
d_gene: -
abundance: few
CDR3aa: CASSLGSVGNTIYF
CDR3nt: TGTGCCAGCAGTTTAGGGAGTGTCGGAAACACCATATATTTT

v_gene: TRBV4-1
j_gene: TRBJ2-2
d_gene: -
abundance: -
CDR3aa: CASSQVENTGELFF
CDR3nt: TGCGCCAGCAGCCAAGTAGAGAACACCGGGGAGCTGTTTTTT